The following is a TCR beta chain sequence with its context. Sample-barcoded 5' priming and a J-beta primer mix drove a second PCR of roughly 6 to 12 cycles. From the 5' RACE reads, TCRdb called clonotypes with MiXCR, one entry per CDR3 protein. Of 580,000 or so distinct CDR3 sequences detected, less than 60% appear once; the ten largest clones hold around 23%. The record originates from a study of blood T cells in healthy people across ages. Trimming removed 6 bases at V and 5 bases at J, with 14 bases between. This CDR3 is 13 amino acids long. Germline V gene data show CDR1 as SNHLY and CDR2 as FYNNEI.

The source of this sequence is a man older than 75 in good health. The chain combines TRBV2 with TRBJ2-7, with D tentatively TRBD1 (6 bases). Sequencing was done on a sample of blood. In DNA form, the CDR3 reads TGTGCCAGCAGGACAGGAGTTGTAGACGAGCAGTACTTC. It translates to CASRTGVVDEQYF.